This T cell receptor (beta chain) was identified during a study of control samples from healthy donors and cancer patients. Produced via immunoSEQ multiplex PCR; TCRdb's table is partial and in-frame only. The profile shows 130,000 or so clones, approximately 91% of them singletons. The receptor was isolated from a man between 50 and 59 years old in good health. The sequencing input was blood.

The CDR3 DNA reads as TGTGCCAGCAGCTTGGGGTCAGGGTACAATGAGCAGTTCTTC. Its translation is CASSLGSGYNEQFF. J is TRBJ2-1 and V is TRBV11-1, with D possibly TRBD1 on 5 matching bases. Germline lookup yields CDR1 SGHAT and CDR2 FQDESV (reference sequence). V shed 3 bases and J shed 4 bases, with 10 bases lying between them. CDR3 length: 14 amino acids.